The clone carrying this T cell receptor beta chain was observed a single time. During active infection, Seattle patients enrolled and were then monitored through disease. The sample comes from a study of blood T cell repertoires in COVID-19. About the study: Sources were T cells, B-cell-depleted T cells, or PBMCs; the material itself was cDNA or gDNA.

V dropped 7 bases and J dropped 2 bases, with 12 bases sitting between them. Germline values: CDR1 WSHSY, CDR2 SAAADI. The CDR3 is made up of 13 amino acids. Per the original methods: Estimated nucleated cell counts came from reference gene primer amplification. Assay: immunoSEQ multiplex PCR; the TCRdb copy retains only in-frame clones and omits some. The DNA was the basis for D and trimming; V, J and clone size are from that table. The table has over 200,000 clones, about 93% seen once. Source material: peripheral blood. V and J are TRBV10-2 and TRBJ2-7; D may be TRBD2 (7 bases). This receptor was obtained from a man in his fifties or sixties with COVID-19, enrolled during active disease. CDR3 protein: CASKAGAPYEQYF. The CDR3 region has the DNA TGCGCCAGCAAGGCGGGGGCCCCCTACGAGCAGTACTTC.